The present TCR beta chain was sequenced within a study of somatic mutations in cytotoxic T cells in rheumatoid arthritis. Generated by immunoSEQ multiplex PCR, the TCRdb table keeps only in-frame clones and is missing some. Here the sample spans roughly 13,000 clones, approximately 84% being singletons. CDR1 is MNHEY, CDR2 SVGAGI, per germline. The J segment lost 3 bases and the V segment lost 5 bases, leaving 8 bases of the junction unmatched. The CDR3 is 15 amino acids. The specimen sequenced was CD8+ T cells sorted from blood. This receptor was taken from an adult with rheumatoid arthritis. The chain recombines TRBV6-5 with TRBJ1-1; 8 bases match TRBD1. CDR3 amino acids: CASSPRQGRYTEAFF. The DNA for the CDR3 is TGTGCCAGCAGTCCCCGACAGGGGAGGTACACTGAAGCTTTCTTT.